Listed below are T cell receptor beta chains from one sample, sequenced in a study of blood T cell repertoires in COVID-19. Measured with immunoSEQ multiplex PCR; TCRdb has only the in-frame clones, and not every one. Counted here are approximately 470,000 clones, roughly nine tenths occurring once; the ten biggest clones make up 0.7%. The source material was PBMCs or T cells enriched from blood (not recorded which). The receptors stem from a woman aged 18-30 years who had recovered from COVID-19. Both conserved end residues are part of each CDR3. The D gene is left open where the match is weak. Clone size appears in some rows only: once, few, many, or a class for an expanded clone.

v_call	j_call	clone_size	d_call	cdr3_aa	cdr3_nt
TRBV5-4	TRBJ2-7	NA	TRBD2	CASMSGDSYEQYF	TGTGCCAGCATGAGCGGGGATTCCTACGAGCAGTACTTC
TRBV30	TRBJ1-2	once	NA	CAWSGSSNYGYTF	TGTGCCTGGAGTGGGAGTTCCAACTATGGCTACACCTTC
TRBV28	TRBJ1-5	NA	TRBD1	CASYTTGVGPNQPQHF	TGTGCCAGCTATACGACAGGGGTTGGTCCCAATCAGCCCCAGCATTTT
TRBV4-1	TRBJ2-3	NA	TRBD2	CASSQDRLAGYRRTDTQYF	TGCGCCAGCAGCCAAGATAGACTAGCGGGCTACCGTCGCACAGATACGCAGTATTTT
TRBV27	TRBJ1-4	NA	NA	CASSLLGATNEKLFF	TGTGCCAGCAGTTTACTAGGGGCAACTAATGAAAAACTGTTTTTT
TRBV9	TRBJ2-7	NA	NA	CASSLGRYASDEQYF	TGTGCCAGCAGCCTGGGGAGGTACGCGTCGGACGAGCAGTACTTC
TRBV4-1	TRBJ2-1	NA	TRBD2	CASSQVGGGRNEQFF	TGCGCCAGCAGCCAAGTAGGCGGGGGGAGGAATGAGCAGTTCTTC
TRBV7-2	TRBJ2-3	NA	NA	CASSPQNRLGGTDTQYF	TGTGCCAGCAGCCCTCAAAATAGACTAGGCGGCACAGATACGCAGTATTTT
TRBV5-1	TRBJ2-2	few	TRBD1	CASRTGDDGELFF	TGCGCCAGCAGGACAGGGGACGACGGGGAGCTGTTTTTT
TRBV29-1	TRBJ2-3	NA	NA	CSARQTTADTQYF	TGCAGCGCCCGACAGACGACGGCAGATACGCAGTATTTT
TRBV12-3/TRBV12-4	TRBJ2-1	NA	NA	CASSLSVDEQFF	TGTGCCAGCAGTTTGTCTGTAGATGAGCAGTTCTTC
TRBV6-5	TRBJ2-3	NA	NA	CASTTVGTDTQYF	TGTGCCAGCACGACAGTGGGCACAGATACGCAGTATTTT
TRBV2	TRBJ1-5	NA	NA	CASSLLSQPQHF	TGTGCCAGCAGCCTACTTAGTCAGCCCCAGCATTTT
TRBV7-2	TRBJ1-1	few	NA	CASSLGSMTPNTEAFF	TGTGCCAGCAGCTTAGGGAGTATGACGCCGAACACTGAAGCTTTCTTT
TRBV27	TRBJ2-1	NA	TRBD2	CASSKGLVVYNEQFF	TGTGCCAGCAGCAAGGGACTAGTGGTTTACAATGAGCAGTTCTTC
TRBV25-1	TRBJ1-5	NA	NA	CASRTPSNQPQHF	TGTGCCAGCCGGACACCAAGCAATCAGCCCCAGCATTTT
TRBV28	TRBJ1-3	NA	TRBD1	CASSRDRVSGNTIYF	TGTGCCAGCAGTCGGGACAGGGTCTCTGGAAACACCATATATTTT
TRBV3-1/TRBV3-2	TRBJ1-3	NA	NA	CASSRGQSSGNTIYF	TGTGCCAGCAGCCGAGGACAGAGCTCTGGAAACACCATATATTTT
TRBV2	TRBJ1-1	NA	NA	CASSESMTIYEAFF	TGTGCCAGCAGTGAATCGATGACAATCTATGAAGCTTTCTTT
TRBV2	TRBJ2-2	few	TRBD2	CASRTSGGAGELFF	TGTGCCAGCAGGACTAGCGGGGGTGCCGGGGAGCTGTTTTTT
TRBV29-1	TRBJ2-1	NA	NA	CSAREWGGNEQFF	TGCAGCGCCCGGGAGTGGGGAGGCAATGAGCAGTTCTTC
TRBV30	TRBJ1-2	NA	TRBD1	CAWSGDRGILYGYTF	TGTGCCTGGAGTGGGGACAGGGGAATACTCTATGGCTACACCTTC
TRBV5-1	TRBJ1-1	NA	TRBD1	CASRAAPGQVNTEAFF	TGCGCCAGCAGAGCAGCACCGGGACAGGTGAACACTGAAGCTTTCTTT
TRBV7-3	TRBJ2-3	NA	NA	CASSFTGTDTQYF	TGTGCCAGCAGCTTTACGGGCACAGATACGCAGTATTTT
TRBV7-2	TRBJ1-2	NA	NA	CASSLDRWDGYTF	TGTGCCAGCAGCTTAGACAGGTGGGATGGCTACACCTTC
TRBV3-1/TRBV3-2	TRBJ2-7	NA	TRBD1	CASSRPPGQGTYEQYF	TGTGCCAGCAGCCGCCCCCCAGGACAGGGTACCTACGAGCAGTACTTC
TRBV30	TRBJ1-1	NA	TRBD1	CAWSPSTGTGDFTEAFF	TGTGCCTGGAGTCCCAGTACCGGGACAGGGGATTTCACTGAAGCTTTCTTT
TRBV29-1	TRBJ2-7	NA	TRBD1	CSFRQGIGEQYF	TGCAGCTTTCGACAGGGTATCGGCGAGCAGTACTTC
TRBV5-5	TRBJ1-2	NA	TRBD1	CASSLGLTGGLGYTF	TGTGCCAGCAGCTTGGGCTTGACAGGGGGCTTGGGCTACACCTTC
TRBV7-9	TRBJ1-1	NA	NA	CATRPLRDTEAFF	TGTGCCACCAGACCTCTACGGGACACTGAAGCTTTCTTT
TRBV7-2	TRBJ2-3	once	NA	CASSTRQNPDTQYF	TGTGCCAGCAGCACACGACAGAATCCAGATACGCAGTATTTT
TRBV3-1/TRBV3-2	TRBJ1-1	NA	NA	CASSQSGVDTEAFF	TGTGCCAGCAGCCAGTCCGGGGTCGACACTGAAGCTTTCTTT
TRBV6-5	TRBJ1-2	NA	NA	CASSSGPYGYTF	TGTGCCAGCAGTTCAGGGCCATATGGCTACACCTTC
TRBV3-1/TRBV3-2	TRBJ2-1	NA	TRBD1	CASSQGTGLQSSYNEQFF	TGTGCCAGCAGCCAAGGGACAGGCCTCCAGAGCTCCTACAATGAGCAGTTCTTC
TRBV6-5	TRBJ1-5	NA	NA	CAGLLDTYDQPQHF	TGTGCCGGACTCCTTGACACCTACGATCAGCCCCAGCATTTT
TRBV4-2	TRBJ2-5	NA	TRBD2	CASSQEAGRETQYF	TGTGCCAGCAGCCAAGAAGCGGGGAGAGAGACCCAGTACTTC
TRBV12-5	TRBJ1-3	NA	NA	CASGSGSSGNTIYF	TGTGCTAGTGGTTCGGGATCCTCTGGAAACACCATATATTTT
TRBV5-1	TRBJ1-2	NA	TRBD1	CASSLNRGGGYTF	TGCGCCAGCAGCTTGAACAGGGGTGGTGGCTACACCTTC
TRBV11-2	TRBJ1-2	NA	TRBD1	CASSSQGAIYGYTF	TGTGCCAGCAGTTCCCAGGGGGCAATCTATGGCTACACCTTC
TRBV5-6	TRBJ1-2	NA	TRBD1	CASSLDGQDYGYTF	TGTGCCAGCAGCTTGGATGGACAGGACTATGGCTACACCTTC
TRBV11-2	TRBJ2-7	NA	NA	CASSLEGGLVSYEQYF	TGTGCCAGCAGCTTAGAGGGGGGGCTGGTCTCCTACGAGCAGTACTTC
TRBV25-1	TRBJ2-2	NA	TRBD1	CASSARPGQGYTGELFF	TGTGCCAGCAGTGCAAGACCGGGACAGGGATACACCGGGGAGCTGTTTTTT
TRBV5-5	TRBJ1-4	NA	NA	CASSLEVAANEKLFF	TGTGCCAGCAGCTTGGAGGTCGCGGCTAATGAAAAACTGTTTTTT
TRBV19	TRBJ1-1	NA	NA	CASSIGGNTEAFF	TGTGCCAGTAGTATAGGAGGGAACACTGAAGCTTTCTTT
TRBV5-1	TRBJ1-2	few	NA	CASSRSTENPIVGGYTF	TGCGCCAGCAGCCGCTCCACAGAAAACCCAATTGTCGGTGGCTACACCTTC
TRBV5-4	TRBJ2-5	NA	TRBD1	CASSRGQGVETQYF	TGTGCCAGCAGCCGTGGACAGGGGGTAGAGACCCAGTACTTC